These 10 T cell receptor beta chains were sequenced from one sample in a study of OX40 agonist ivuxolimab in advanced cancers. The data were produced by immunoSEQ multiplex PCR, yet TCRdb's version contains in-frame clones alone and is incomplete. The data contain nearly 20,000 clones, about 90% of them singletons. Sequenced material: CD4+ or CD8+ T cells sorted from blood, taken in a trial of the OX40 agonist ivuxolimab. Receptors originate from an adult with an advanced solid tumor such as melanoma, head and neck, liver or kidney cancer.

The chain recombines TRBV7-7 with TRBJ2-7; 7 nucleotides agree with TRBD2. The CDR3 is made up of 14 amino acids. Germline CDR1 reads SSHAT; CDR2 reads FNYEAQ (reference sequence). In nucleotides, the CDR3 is TGTGCTAGCGCCCCCGGGGGAGGGGTCGGTGAGCAGTACTTC. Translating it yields CASAPGGGVGEQYF.

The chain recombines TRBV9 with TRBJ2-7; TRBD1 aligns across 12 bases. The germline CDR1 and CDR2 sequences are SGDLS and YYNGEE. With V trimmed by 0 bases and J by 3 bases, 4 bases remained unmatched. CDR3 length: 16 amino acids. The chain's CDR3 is CASSVGGQGAVYEQYF. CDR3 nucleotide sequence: TGTGCCAGCAGCGTAGGGGGACAGGGGGCCGTCTACGAGCAGTACTTC.

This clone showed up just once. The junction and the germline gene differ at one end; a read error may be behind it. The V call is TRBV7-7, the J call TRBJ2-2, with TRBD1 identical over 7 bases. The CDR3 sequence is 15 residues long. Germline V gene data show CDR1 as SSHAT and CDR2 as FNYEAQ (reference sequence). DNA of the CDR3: TGTGCTAGCAGCTCAACAGGGGCTGGGACCGGGGAGCTGTTTTTT. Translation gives CASSSTGAGTGELFF. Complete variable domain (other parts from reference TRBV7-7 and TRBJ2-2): GAGVSQSPRYKVTKRGQDVTLRCDPISSHATLYWYQQALGQGPEFLTYFNYEAQPDKSGLPSDRFSAERPEGSISTLTIQRTEQRDSAMYRCASSSTGAGTGELFFGEGSRLTVL.

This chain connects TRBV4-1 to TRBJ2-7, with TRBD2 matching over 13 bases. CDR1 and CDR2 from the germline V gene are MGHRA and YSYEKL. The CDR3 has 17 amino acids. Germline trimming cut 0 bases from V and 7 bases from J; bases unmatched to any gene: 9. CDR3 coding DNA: TGCGCCAGCAGCCAAGATAAAGGACTAGCGGGAGCGCAAGAGCAGTACTTC. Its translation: CASSQDKGLAGAQEQYF.

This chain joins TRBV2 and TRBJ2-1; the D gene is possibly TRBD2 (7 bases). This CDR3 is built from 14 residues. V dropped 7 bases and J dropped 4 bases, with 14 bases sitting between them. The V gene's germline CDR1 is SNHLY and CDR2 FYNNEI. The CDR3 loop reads CASTVRGLYNEQFF. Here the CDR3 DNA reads TGTGCCAGCACTGTGCGGGGGCTATACAATGAGCAGTTCTTC.

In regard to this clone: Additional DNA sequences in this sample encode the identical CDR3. This CDR3 is CAWSVSGNTIYF. The DNA for the CDR3 is TGTGCCTGGAGTGTATCCGGAAACACCATATATTTT. This chain joins TRBV30 and TRBJ1-3; D gene unclear. This CDR3 is built from 12 residues. V was pared by 0 bases and J by 4 bases, with 4 bases between. The germline CDR1 and CDR2 sequences are GTSNPN and SVGIG (reference sequence).

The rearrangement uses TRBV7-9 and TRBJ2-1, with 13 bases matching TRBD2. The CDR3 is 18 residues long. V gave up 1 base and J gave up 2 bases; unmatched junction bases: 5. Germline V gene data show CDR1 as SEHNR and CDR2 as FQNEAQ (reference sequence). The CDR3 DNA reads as TGTGCCAGCAGCTTAGGGGGACTAGCGGGGACCCCCTACAATGAGCAGTTCTTC. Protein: CASSLGGLAGTPYNEQFF.

The DNA for the CDR3 is TGTGCCAGCAGCCAGGGACAGACCTACGAGCAGTACTTC. Its protein is CASSQGQTYEQYF. The chain carries TRBV11-3 and TRBJ2-7; 7 bases are shared with TRBD1. The trim removed 5 bases at V and 2 bases at J, leaving 3 bases unmatched. CDR3 length equals 13 residues. Germline V CDR1 and CDR2: SGHNT, YENEEA.

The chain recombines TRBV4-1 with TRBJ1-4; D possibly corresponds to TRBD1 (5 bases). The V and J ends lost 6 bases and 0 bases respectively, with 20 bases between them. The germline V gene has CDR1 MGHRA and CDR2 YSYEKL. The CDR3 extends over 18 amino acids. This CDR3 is CASRKRRDPSATNEKLFF. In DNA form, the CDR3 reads TGCGCCAGCAGAAAAAGGCGGGACCCGAGTGCAACTAATGAAAAACTGTTTTTT.

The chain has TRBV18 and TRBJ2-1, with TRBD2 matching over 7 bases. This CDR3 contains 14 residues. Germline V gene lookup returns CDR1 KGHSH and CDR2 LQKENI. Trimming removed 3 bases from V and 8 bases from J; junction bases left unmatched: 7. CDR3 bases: TGTGCCAGCTCACCGGGCGGGAGAATCCATGAGCAGTTCTTC. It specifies CASSPGGRIHEQFF.